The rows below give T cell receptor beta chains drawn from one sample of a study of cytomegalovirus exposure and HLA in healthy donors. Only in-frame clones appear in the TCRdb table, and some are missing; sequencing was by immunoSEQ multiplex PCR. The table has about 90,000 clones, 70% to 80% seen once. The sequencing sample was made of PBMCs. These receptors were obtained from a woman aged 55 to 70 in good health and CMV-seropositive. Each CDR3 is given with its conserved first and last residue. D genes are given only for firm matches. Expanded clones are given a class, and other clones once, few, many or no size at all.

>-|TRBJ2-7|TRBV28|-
CASSQWGVSFEQYF
TGTGCCAGCAGTCAATGGGGGGTGTCCTTCGAGCAGTACTTC
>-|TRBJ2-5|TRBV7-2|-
CASSLEQVTQYF
TGTGCCAGCAGCTTAGAGCAGGTGACCCAGTACTTC
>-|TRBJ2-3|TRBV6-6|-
CASSRPGSTDTQYF
TGTGCCAGCAGCCGCCCCGGTTCCACAGATACGCAGTATTTT
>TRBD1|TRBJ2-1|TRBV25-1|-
CASSEGPRAEATGNEQFF
TGTGCCAGCAGTGAAGGCCCCCGGGCGGAAGCGACAGGGAATGAGCAGTTCTTC
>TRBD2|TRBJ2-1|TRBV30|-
CAWSVAGSAYNEQFF
TGTGCCTGGAGTGTAGCGGGGAGTGCCTACAATGAGCAGTTCTTC
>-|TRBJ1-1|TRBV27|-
CASSLSLRTEAFF
TGTGCCAGCAGTTTATCGCTGAGAACTGAAGCTTTCTTT
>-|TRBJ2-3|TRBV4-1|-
CASSQGPLVRASTDTQYF
TGCGCCAGCAGCCAAGGTCCCCTTGTGCGGGCTAGCACAGATACGCAGTATTTT
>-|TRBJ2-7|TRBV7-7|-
CASSLFEGSDEQYF
TGTGCTAGCAGCTTATTTGAAGGGAGCGACGAGCAGTACTTC
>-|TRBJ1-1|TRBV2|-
CASRFVGAAEAFF
TGTGCCAGCCGTTTCGTGGGGGCAGCTGAAGCTTTCTTT
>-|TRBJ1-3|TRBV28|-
CASRPPIVSGHTIYF
TGTGCCAGCAGGCCCCCCATCGTATCAGGGCACACCATATATTTT
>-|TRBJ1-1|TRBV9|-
CASSGLGNTEAFF
TGTGCCAGCAGCGGCCTCGGGAACACTGAAGCTTTCTTT
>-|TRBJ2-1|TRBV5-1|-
CASMSYNEQFF
TGCGCCAGCATGAGTTACAATGAGCAGTTCTTC
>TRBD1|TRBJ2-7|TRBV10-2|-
CASSLGQGAYEQYF
TGCGCCAGCAGTCTGGGACAGGGGGCTTACGAGCAGTACTTC
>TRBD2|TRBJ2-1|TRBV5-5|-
CASSPGVAGNEQFF
TGTGCCAGCAGCCCCGGAGTAGCGGGCAATGAGCAGTTCTTC
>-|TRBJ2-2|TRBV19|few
CASSVWGLGELFF
TGTGCCAGTAGTGTCTGGGGGCTCGGGGAGCTGTTTTTT
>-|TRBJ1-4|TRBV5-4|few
CASSLDQGRYEKLFF
TGTGCCAGCAGCTTGGATCAGGGGCGTTATGAAAAACTGTTTTTT
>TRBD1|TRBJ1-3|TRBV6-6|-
CASSYPQGAQGNTIYF
TGTGCCAGCAGTTATCCACAGGGGGCGCAAGGAAACACCATATATTTT
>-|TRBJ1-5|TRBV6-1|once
CASSPPTGDLRPQHF
TGTGCCAGCAGCCCCCCCACGGGGGACTTGAGGCCCCAGCATTTT
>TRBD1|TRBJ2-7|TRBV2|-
CASTRLRTGREQYF
TGTGCCAGCACCCGATTAAGGACAGGGCGCGAGCAGTACTTC
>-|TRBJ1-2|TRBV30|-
CAWSSTGVNTF
TGTGCCTGGTCCAGCACGGGGGTCAACACCTTC
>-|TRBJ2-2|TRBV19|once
CASSISGAGELFF
TGTGCCAGTAGTATTTCGGGGGCCGGGGAGCTGTTTTTT
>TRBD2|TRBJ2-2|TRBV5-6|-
CASSLVSWGGFTGELFF
TGTGCCAGCAGCTTGGTGTCCTGGGGGGGGTTCACCGGGGAGCTGTTTTTT
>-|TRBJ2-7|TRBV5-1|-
CASSFSPGNYEQYF
TGCGCCAGCAGCTTTTCTCCAGGGAACTACGAGCAGTACTTC
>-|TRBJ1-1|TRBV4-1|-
CASSQVGGRSTEAFF
TGCGCCAGCAGCCAAGTAGGGGGTCGATCCACTGAAGCTTTCTTT
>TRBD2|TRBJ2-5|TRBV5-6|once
CASSYGLAGVRETQYF
TGTGCCAGCAGCTACGGACTAGCGGGAGTCAGGGAGACCCAGTACTTC
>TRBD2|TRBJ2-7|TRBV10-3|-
CAISTTSGRDPYEQYF
TGTGCCATCAGTACTACTAGCGGGAGGGACCCCTACGAGCAGTACTTC
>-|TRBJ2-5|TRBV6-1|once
CASSESPRGQETQYF
TGTGCCAGCAGTGAAAGCCCTCGGGGCCAAGAGACCCAGTACTTC
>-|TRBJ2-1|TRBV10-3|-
CAISESTGGRTREQFF
TGTGCCATCAGTGAGTCAACTGGCGGGCGGACTCGTGAGCAGTTCTTC